This T cell receptor (beta chain) originates from a study of identical twins. CDR1 is SEHNR, CDR2 FQNEAQ, per germline (reference sequence). CDR3 length equals 12 residues. The germline V and J ends were trimmed by 2 bases and 9 bases, with 8 bases remaining between them. Notes on the study in general: Reduced insertions were recorded for abundant cord blood beta clonotypes, with no such pattern in memory repertoires.

TCRdb reprocessed the 5' RACE reads with MiXCR, giving one entry per CDR3 protein. The repertoire has around 1.7 million distinct CDR3 sequences, about 32% of them found once; the top ten carry about 0.27%. This clonotype was seen a few times. The antigen is not known. This TCR was recovered from a newborn girl in good health. The chain has TRBV7-9 and TRBJ2-1; no clear D gene. Specimen: cord blood. CDR3 coding DNA: TGTGCCAGCAGCTTATGGTCCGTTGAGCAGTTCTTC. This sequence encodes CASSLWSVEQFF.